The 30 T cell receptor beta chains below were found in one sample sequenced in a study of blood T cells in healthy people across ages. Sample-barcoded 5' priming and a J-beta primer mix drove a second PCR of roughly 7 to 11 cycles. TCRdb independently ran MiXCR on the 5' RACE reads; one entry per CDR3 protein. Here the sample spans about 540,000 distinct CDR3 sequences, less than 25% being singletons. These same data were also listed under a study on T cells of mothers and their children.

The sequenced sample consisted of blood. The receptors were gathered from a boy aged 10-17 years in good health.

This clonotype was seen more than once but under ten times. V is TRBV20-1 and J is TRBJ1-5; D is uncertain. The CDR3 runs to 17 residues. Trimming took off 0 bases at V and 4 bases at J, with 19 bases between the two ends. Germline V gene sequence: CDR1 DFQATT, CDR2 SNEGSKA (reference sequence). This CDR3 reads CSARDALGVGSNQPQHF. The DNA of the CDR3 is TGCAGTGCTAGAGATGCTCTCGGGGTAGGGAGTAATCAGCCCCAGCATTTT.

In its sample, this clonotype was seen a few times. The chain recombines TRBV7-8 with TRBJ1-5; 11 bases agree with TRBD1. CDR1 is SGHVS and CDR2 is FQNEAQ in the germline V gene. This CDR3 is built from 16 residues. J lost 4 bases, V lost 4 bases, and 6 bases had no gene match. CDR3 in DNA: TGTGCCAGCAGCTCGGACAGGGGGCGAATTAATCAGCCCCAGCATTTT. Protein: CASSSDRGRINQPQHF.

The chain's CDR3 is CASSLEVASTDTQYF. CDR3 DNA sequence: TGCGCCAGCAGCTTGGAGGTCGCTAGCACAGATACGCAGTATTTT. The chain uses TRBV5-1 and TRBJ2-3; D is unclear. This CDR3 comprises 15 residues. Germline CDR1 is SGHRS and CDR2 is YFSETQ. Trimming cost V 0 bases and J 0 bases, with 8 bases left between them.

The V and J genes are TRBV5-6 and TRBJ1-5, with 7 nucleotides matching TRBD1. With 5 bases clipped from V and 6 bases from J, the junction kept 8 bases outside the gene matches. In germline, CDR1 is SGHDT, CDR2 YYEEEE. This CDR3 spans 14 amino acids. The CDR3 here is CASSQMTGSQPQHF. CDR3 bases: TGTGCCAGCAGTCAAATGACAGGGTCTCAGCCCCAGCATTTT. The whole variable domain, filled in from reference TRBV5-6 and TRBJ1-5, reads DAGVTQSPTHLIKTRGQQVTLRCSPKSGHDTVSWYQQALGQGPQFIFQYYEEEERQRGNFPDRFSGHQFPNYSSELNVNALLLGDSALYLCASSQMTGSQPQHFGDGTRLSIL.

The chain is built from TRBV7-9 and TRBJ2-5, with 8 bases fitting TRBD2. The CDR3 sequence is 16 residues long. Germline V gene data show CDR1 as SEHNR and CDR2 as FQNEAQ (reference sequence). V was clipped by 0 bases and J by 5 bases; unmatched bases: 8. CDR3 region: CASSLASSGSEETQYF. The DNA for the CDR3 is TGTGCCAGCAGCTTAGCTTCCAGCGGGAGTGAGGAGACCCAGTACTTC. The full variable domain, in which reference TRBV7-9 and TRBJ2-5 provide the parts outside the CDR3, is DTGVSQNPRHKITKRGQNVTFRCDPISEHNRLYWYRQTLGQGPEFLTYFQNEAQLEKSRLLSDRFSAERPKGSFSTLEIQRTEQGDSAMYLCASSLASSGSEETQYFGPGTRLLVL.

This clonotype was seen a single time. The rearrangement joins TRBV20-1 to TRBJ1-5; a weak D match, TRBD1 (5 bases). Between the trimmed V and J ends, which lost 0 bases and 4 bases, there was a span of 13 bases. CDR3 length: 15 residues. Germline CDR1 DFQATT, CDR2 SNEGSKA (reference sequence). The chain's CDR3 is CSARDSGHPNQPQHF. For the CDR3, the DNA is TGCAGTGCTAGAGATTCCGGACATCCAAATCAGCCCCAGCATTTT.

The rearrangement uses TRBV6-1 and TRBJ2-3; the match to TRBD2 covers 11 bases. Germline CDR1 reads MNHNS; CDR2 reads SASEGT. Trimming took 8 bases from V and 0 from J; bases not matched to a gene: 7. This CDR3 has 16 residues. The CDR3 bases are TGTGCCAGCTCTAGCGGGGGGTCGCGAAGCACAGATACGCAGTATTTT. Translation gives CASSSGGSRSTDTQYF.

The genes are TRBV7-9 and TRBJ2-4, with D unclear. Germline V gives CDR1 SEHNR, CDR2 FQNEAQ (reference sequence). V was shortened by 1 base and J by 0 bases, with 7 bases between the two germline ends. The CDR3 has 15 amino acids. The CDR3 nucleotides read TGTGCCAGCAGCTTAGAGCAGCGAGCCAAAAACATTCAGTACTTC. Encoded protein: CASSLEQRAKNIQYF. Drawing the rest from reference TRBV7-9 and TRBJ2-4, the complete variable domain is DTGVSQNPRHKITKRGQNVTFRCDPISEHNRLYWYRQTLGQGPEFLTYFQNEAQLEKSRLLSDRFSAERPKGSFSTLEIQRTEQGDSAMYLCASSLEQRAKNIQYFGAGTRLSVL.

The rearrangement joins TRBV6-1 to TRBJ1-5; the D is unclear. The CDR3 is made up of 11 amino acids. The germline V gene has CDR1 MNHNS and CDR2 SASEGT. Trimming shortened V by 6 bases and J by 7 bases, and 7 bases separated the two germline ends. The CDR3 DNA reads as TGTGCCAGCAGGACGGTCCAGCCCCAGCATTTT. Its protein product is CASRTVQPQHF.

The chain uses TRBV27 and TRBJ1-2; D is uncertain. CDR1 is MNHEY, CDR2 SMNVEV, per germline (reference sequence). CDR3 length equals 12 residues. Trimming removed 4 bases from V and 4 bases from J, with 7 bases in between. CDR3 DNA: TGTGCCAGCAGTTCATCCCCCTATGGCTACACCTTC. This gives the protein CASSSSPYGYTF.

This clonotype appeared a few times. One end of the junction fails to match germline, which may point to a read error. In DNA form, the CDR3 reads TGTGCCAGCAGTTTTCGGCGCTCCCCGCTAGAGGCCCAGTACTTC. Its protein is CASSFRRSPLEAQYF. This chain uses TRBV27 with TRBJ2-5; D is uncertain. CDR1 and CDR2 (germline): MNHEY, SMNVEV (reference sequence). There are 15 residues in the CDR3.

The chain employs TRBV6-2 or TRBV6-3 and TRBJ2-7; TRBD2 matches 7 bases. Germline CDR1 reads MNHEY; CDR2 reads SVGEGT. The CDR3 loop spans 15 amino acids. V lost 2 bases, J lost 4 bases, and 8 bases stayed unmatched. The CDR3: CASSYLGSGSYEQYF. In DNA form, the CDR3 reads TGTGCCAGCAGTTACCTAGGTAGCGGGTCTTACGAGCAGTACTTC.

There are a few counts of this clonotype. V gene TRBV29-1 combines with J gene TRBJ1-1; 7 bases fit TRBD1. Trimming took 4 bases from V and 4 from J; bases not matched to a gene: 9. Germline loops: CDR1 SQVTM, CDR2 ANQGSEA. This CDR3 region has 14 residues. The DNA of the CDR3 is TGCAGCGTTGCAGGACAGGAGGGGGGCACTGAAGCTTTCTTT. This encodes CSVAGQEGGTEAFF.

This clonotype was picked up a small number of times. This chain connects TRBV5-1 to TRBJ2-6; the D is unclear. This CDR3 has 15 amino acids. The V end lost 4 bases, the J end lost 4 bases, and 12 bases lay between the germline ends. Germline values: CDR1 SGHRS, CDR2 YFSETQ. CDR3 region: CASSPSSPGANVLTF. Written as DNA, the CDR3 is TGCGCCAGCAGCCCCTCCTCGCCGGGGGCCAACGTCCTGACTTTC.

This sequence joins TRBV20-1 and TRBJ2-7; the match to TRBD2 covers 12 bases. The J call may be mistaken, given a closer DNA end match to TRBJ2-1. The CDR3 contains 19 residues. Germline CDR1 is DFQATT and CDR2 is SNEGSKA (reference sequence). The CDR3 bases are TGCAGTGCTAGAGATAAGGGACTAGCGGGCCCATACTCATACAATGAGCAGTTCTTC. It specifies CSARDKGLAGPYSYNEQFF.

This clonotype was seen a handful of times. This chain links TRBV7-2 with TRBJ2-6, with D maybe TRBD2 (6 bases). V lost 5 bases and J 2 bases, leaving 13 bases between the germline ends. Per the germline V gene, CDR1 is SGHTA and CDR2 is FQGNSA. The CDR3 has 16 residues. The CDR3: CASSPRLVPGANVLTF. CDR3 in DNA: TGTGCCAGCAGCCCCCGACTAGTCCCTGGGGCCAACGTCCTGACTTTC.

This clonotype was counted a few times. The rearrangement links TRBV7-8 to TRBJ2-1; tentative D call: TRBD2 (7 bases). With 8 bases removed from V and 9 bases from J, the gap between germline ends came to 20 bases. Germline CDR1 reads SGHVS; CDR2 reads FQNEAQ. The CDR3 is 14 amino acids. CDR3 amino acids: CASWGGDLKREQFF. DNA of the CDR3: TGTGCCAGCTGGGGGGGCGACCTCAAGCGTGAGCAGTTCTTC.

The chain uses TRBV6-1 and TRBJ2-5; 11 bases fit TRBD2. Judging by the DNA end, TRBJ2-1 fits better; the J call may be wrong. The germline V gene has CDR1 MNHNS and CDR2 SASEGT. The CDR3 length is 17 residues. Here the CDR3 reads CASSGQRLAGNQETQFF. The CDR3 coding sequence is TGTGCCAGCAGTGGACAGCGACTAGCGGGGAATCAAGAGACCCAGTTCTTC.

This clonotype was picked up a small number of times. Written as DNA, the CDR3 is TGCGCCAGCAGCTACCGGGCCAACGTCCTGACTTTC. Translation: CASSYRANVLTF. J is TRBJ2-6 and V is TRBV5-1; D gene unclear. V lost 3 bases, J lost 5 bases, and 3 bases lay in between. The length of the CDR3 is 12 residues. CDR1 is SGHRS and CDR2 is YFSETQ in the germline V gene. Drawing the rest from reference TRBV5-1 and TRBJ2-6, the complete variable domain is KAGVTQTPRYLIKTRGQQVTLSCSPISGHRSVSWYQQTPGQGLQFLFEYFSETQRNKGNFPGRFSGRQFSNSRSEMNVSTLELGDSALYLCASSYRANVLTFGAGSRLTVL.

The chain combines TRBV11-1 with TRBJ2-3, with D uncertain. V lost 2 bases to trimming and J lost 6 bases, with 21 bases between them. The CDR3 sequence is 17 residues long. Germline V gene lookup returns CDR1 SGHAT and CDR2 FQDESV (reference sequence). The CDR3 protein is CASSLSLEGLEADTQYF. CDR3 nucleotide sequence: TGTGCCAGCAGCTTATCGCTAGAAGGGTTAGAGGCCGATACGCAGTATTTT.

This chain connects TRBV6-2 or TRBV6-3 to TRBJ2-7; D unresolved. Looked up from germline, CDR1 is MNHEY and CDR2 is SVGEGT. There are 14 residues in the CDR3. Between the trimmed V and J ends, which lost 5 bases and 2 bases, there was a span of 13 bases. CDR3 residues: CASSHEVWPYEQYF. In DNA form, the CDR3 reads TGTGCCAGCAGTCATGAAGTTTGGCCCTACGAGCAGTACTTC.

This clonotype was seen many times. The V and J genes are TRBV25-1 and TRBJ2-1, with D tentatively TRBD1 (5 bases). The V gene's germline CDR1 is MGHDK and CDR2 SYGVNS. V lost 5 bases and J 12 bases, leaving 14 bases between the germline ends. The CDR3 runs to 12 residues. The CDR3 region has the DNA TGTGCCAGCAGTAACACAGGCATCTCGCAGTTCTTC. It codes for CASSNTGISQFF.

This clonotype has only a few counts. The chain recombines TRBV7-6 with TRBJ2-7; D is possibly TRBD2 (5 bases). V was trimmed by 1 base and J by 3 bases, leaving 13 bases between them. Germline V CDR1 and CDR2: SGHVS, FNYEAQ. This CDR3 is built from 15 residues. DNA for the CDR3: TGTGCCAGCAGCTTAGGCCACGGGGAGCACTACGAGCAGTACTTC. Amino acids: CASSLGHGEHYEQYF.

The chain recombines TRBV6-6 with TRBJ2-3; weak D call: TRBD2 (5 bases). V was shortened by 8 bases and J by 2 bases, with 14 bases between the two germline ends. Germline V gene lookup returns CDR1 MNHNY and CDR2 SVGAGI (reference sequence). The CDR3 covers 14 residues. The CDR3 region is CASSRDLNTDTQYF. The CDR3 DNA follows: TGTGCCAGCTCACGGGATTTAAACACAGATACGCAGTATTTT.

The sample holds a few counts of this clonotype. The chain links TRBV5-5 to TRBJ1-5; no definite D call. Trimming took off 2 bases at V and 0 bases at J, with 15 bases between the two ends. CDR1 SGHKS and CDR2 YYEKEE come from the germline V gene (reference sequence). This CDR3 has 17 amino acids. The CDR3 sequence: CASSFLVGRDSNQPQHF. The CDR3 DNA reads TGTGCCAGCAGCTTTTTGGTGGGGAGGGATAGCAATCAGCCCCAGCATTTT.

The chain is built from TRBV3-1 and TRBJ2-4, with a tentative D call TRBD1 (5 bases). V was trimmed by 0 bases and J by 1 base, leaving 13 bases between them. CDR1 is LGHDT and CDR2 is YNNKEL in the germline V gene (reference sequence). The CDR3 length is 17 residues. The CDR3 sequence is CASSQDRGRLAKNIQYF. In DNA form, the CDR3 reads TGTGCCAGCAGCCAAGATAGGGGAAGGTTGGCCAAAAACATTCAGTACTTC.

The chain uses TRBV28 and TRBJ1-6; a weak D match, TRBD1 (5 bases). Looked up from germline, CDR1 is MDHEN and CDR2 is SYDVKM. Trimming took 4 bases from V and 9 from J, leaving 10 bases between them. The CDR3 covers 13 residues. The CDR3: CASSSGSSSPLHF. Written as DNA, the CDR3 is TGTGCCAGCAGTTCAGGGAGTAGTTCACCCCTCCACTTT.

This clonotype showed up just a few times. This chain connects TRBV27 to TRBJ2-3; TRBD1 is a possible D gene (5 bases). The better agreement between TRBJ1-5 and the DNA end casts doubt on the J call. From germline, CDR1 is MNHEY and CDR2 SMNVEV (reference sequence). This CDR3 has 17 amino acids. CDR3 amino acids: CASSLGAGGVSTDTQHF. DNA for the CDR3: TGTGCCAGCAGCTTAGGTGCGGGGGGGGTTAGCACAGATACGCAGCATTTT.

The chain carries TRBV2 and TRBJ2-5; no firm D call. Matching the DNA end better, TRBJ2-7 makes the J call doubtful. Germline loops: CDR1 SNHLY, CDR2 FYNNEI. The CDR3 contains 16 residues. CDR3 DNA sequence: TGTGCCAGCCTTCTGAATTGGGCCCCTAAGGACTACGAGCAGTACTTC. Its protein is CASLLNWAPKDYEQYF.

This chain joins TRBV28 and TRBJ1-4, with 11 positions matching TRBD1. After removal of 5 bases from V and 8 bases from J, the junction contained 7 bases not matched to a gene. The CDR3 totals 15 residues. CDR1 MDHEN and CDR2 SYDVKM come from the germline V gene. The CDR3 spells CASSAPDRGLEKLFF. The CDR3 region has the DNA TGTGCCAGCAGTGCCCCGGACAGGGGGCTGGAAAAACTGTTTTTT. Full variable domain (rest looked up from reference TRBV28 and TRBJ1-4): DVKVTQSSRYLVKRTGEKVFLECVQDMDHENMFWYRQDPGLGLRLIYFSYDVKMKEKGDIPEGYSVSREKKERFSLILESASTNQTSMYLCASSAPDRGLEKLFFGSGTQLSVL.